A selection of T cell receptor beta chains follows, all from one sample in a study of control samples from healthy donors and cancer patients. Assay: immunoSEQ multiplex PCR; the TCRdb copy retains only in-frame clones and omits some. The table has under 130,000 clones, roughly 80% seen once. Specimen: blood. The source of these receptors is a woman in her forties or fifties in good health. CDR3s include the opening cysteine and the closing phenylalanine or tryptophan. A D gene is named only where the DNA matches it firmly. The size field is filled for only some rows; it gives once, few, many or a size class.

j_call d_call clone_size v_call cdr3_aa cdr3_nt
TRBJ1-4 NA NA TRBV6-4 CASSDLGRGNEKLFF TGTGCCAGCAGTGATTTGGGACGAGGTAATGAAAAACTGTTTTTT
TRBJ1-2 TRBD1 NA TRBV7-8 CASSLTGDSYGYTF TGTGCCAGCAGCCTTACAGGGGACTCCTATGGCTACACCTTC
TRBJ2-7 TRBD2 NA TRBV5-1 CASSPGLAGVVYEQYF TGCGCCAGCAGCCCTGGACTAGCGGGAGTGGTCTACGAGCAGTACTTC
TRBJ2-7 TRBD2 NA TRBV18 CASSRTTSGASTYEQYF TGTGCCAGCTCACGTACCACTAGCGGGGCTTCCACCTACGAGCAGTACTTC
TRBJ1-2 NA NA TRBV3-1/TRBV3-2 CASSANKKYGYTF TGTGCCAGCAGCGCCAACAAAAAATATGGCTACACCTTC
TRBJ1-1 TRBD1 NA TRBV3-1/TRBV3-2 CASSQGQGMRAFF TGTGCCAGCAGCCAAGGACAGGGGATGAGAGCTTTCTTT
TRBJ2-1 NA few TRBV6-5 CASSITGSKNEQFF TGTGCCAGCAGTATTACCGGGTCCAAAAATGAGCAGTTCTTC
TRBJ1-3 NA NA TRBV15 CATSRGDNPQGNTIYF TGTGCCACCAGCAGAGGAGACAATCCCCAAGGAAACACCATATATTTT
TRBJ1-2 NA NA TRBV4-2 CASSQEEGAANYGYTF TGTGCCAGCAGCCAAGAGGAGGGTGCAGCTAACTATGGCTACACCTTC
TRBJ1-5 NA NA TRBV30 CAWRRGGDNNQPQHF TGTGCCTGGAGGAGAGGAGGGGATAACAATCAGCCCCAGCATTTT
TRBJ2-5 NA NA TRBV14 CASSQVSPAETQYF TGTGCCAGCAGCCAAGTTAGTCCCGCCGAGACCCAGTACTTC
TRBJ2-7 TRBD1 NA TRBV24-1 CATSDPIPGQSYEQYF TGTGCCACCAGTGATCCTATCCCGGGACAGTCCTACGAGCAGTACTTC
TRBJ1-3 NA NA TRBV29-1 CSVEVTAGNTIYF TGCAGCGTTGAAGTCACAGCTGGAAACACCATATATTTT
TRBJ2-2 TRBD2 NA TRBV15 CATSRELAGGPFGELFF TGTGCCACCAGCAGAGAACTAGCGGGGGGGCCTTTCGGGGAGCTGTTTTTT
TRBJ1-1 NA NA TRBV12-3/TRBV12-4 CASSFQRMAEAFF TGTGCCAGCAGTTTCCAAAGGATGGCTGAAGCTTTCTTT
TRBJ2-5 NA once TRBV7-9 CASSSRDQETQYF TGTGCCAGCAGCAGTCGGGACCAAGAGACCCAGTACTTC
TRBJ1-1 NA NA TRBV19 CASSIERRNHQQTEAFF TGTGCCAGTAGTATTGAGAGGAGAAACCACCAGCAGACTGAAGCTTTCTTT
TRBJ1-3 NA NA TRBV7-9 CASKGKSSGNTIYF TGTGCCAGCAAAGGGAAAAGCTCTGGAAACACCATATATTTT
TRBJ2-5 NA NA TRBV5-1 CASSPDAKETQYF TGCGCCAGCAGTCCAGACGCGAAAGAGACCCAGTACTTC
TRBJ2-3 TRBD1 NA TRBV15 CATSRESGGGKDTQYF TGTGCCACCAGCAGAGAATCAGGGGGCGGAAAAGATACGCAGTATTTT
TRBJ2-2 TRBD2 few TRBV7-6 CASSLELAGPTNTGELFF TGTGCCAGCAGCTTAGAGCTAGCGGGCCCAACGAACACCGGGGAGCTGTTTTTT
TRBJ2-5 NA NA TRBV19 CASRGGKGPSRDQETQYF TGTGCCAGTAGAGGGGGGAAGGGGCCCAGCCGAGACCAAGAGACCCAGTACTTC
TRBJ2-7 NA NA TRBV7-8 CASSFAANYEQYF TGTGCCAGCAGCTTCGCAGCAAACTACGAGCAGTACTTC
TRBJ1-1 NA NA TRBV5-1 CASSLLDGNTEAFF TGCGCCAGCAGCTTGCTGGACGGTAACACTGAAGCTTTCTTT
TRBJ2-1 TRBD2 NA TRBV7-2 CASSSSGGAFNEQFF TGTGCCAGCAGCTCGAGCGGGGGGGCCTTCAATGAGCAGTTCTTC
TRBJ2-3 NA NA TRBV7-3 CASSVGPAVSTDTPYF TGTGCCAGCAGCGTGGGACCCGCGGTTAGCACAGATACGCCGTATTTT
TRBJ1-1 NA NA TRBV4-3 CASSQVAGYTEAFF TGCGCCAGCAGCCAAGTCGCCGGGTACACTGAAGCTTTCTTT
TRBJ2-7 TRBD1 NA TRBV27 CASSLSTGGYEQYF TGTGCCAGCAGTTTATCGACAGGGGGCTACGAGCAGTACTTC
TRBJ2-3 NA NA TRBV5-6 CASSFPTHTDTQYF TGTGCCAGCAGCTTCCCGACACACACAGATACGCAGTATTTT
TRBJ2-3 NA NA TRBV3-1/TRBV3-2 CASSLPLSGINTDTQYF TGTGCCAGCAGCCTCCCCCTCTCGGGTATCAATACAGATACGCAGTATTTT
TRBJ1-4 NA few TRBV24-1 CATSDSREGEKLFF TGTGCCACCAGTGATTCCAGGGAGGGTGAAAAACTGTTTTTT
TRBJ2-5 NA NA TRBV27 CANILGHRAYQETQYF TGTGCCAACATTTTGGGACATAGAGCGTACCAAGAGACCCAGTACTTC
TRBJ2-1 NA NA TRBV19 CASSIVADTNEQFF TGTGCCAGTAGTATAGTTGCGGATACGAATGAGCAGTTCTTC
TRBJ1-4 NA few TRBV10-3 CAIRDGTTNEKLFF TGTGCCATCAGGGACGGAACAACTAATGAAAAACTGTTTTTT
TRBJ2-7 NA NA TRBV11-3 CASSLEYGGEQYF TGTGCCAGCAGCTTAGAGTACGGCGGCGAGCAGTACTTC
TRBJ2-2 NA NA TRBV7-2 CASSLGASLRTGELFF TGTGCCAGCAGCTTAGGGGCATCTTTAAGGACCGGGGAGCTGTTTTTT
TRBJ1-2 NA once TRBV7-6 CASKRGADYGYTF TGTGCTTCTAAACGAGGGGCCGACTATGGCTACACCTTC
TRBJ2-7 NA NA TRBV25-1 CASSATYEQYF TGTGCCAGCAGCGCAACCTACGAGCAGTACTTC
TRBJ2-7 NA NA TRBV6-2/TRBV6-3 CASSYKQGYYEQYF TGTGCCAGCAGTTACAAACAGGGATATTACGAGCAGTACTTC
TRBJ2-3 NA NA TRBV7-7 CASSRLASSTDTQYF TGTGCTAGCAGCCGCTTAGCGTCTAGCACAGATACGCAGTATTTT
TRBJ2-5 TRBD2 NA TRBV7-2 CASSLKPGLAGGAGETQYF TGTGCCAGCAGCTTAAAACCGGGACTAGCGGGGGGGGCCGGGGAGACCCAGTACTTC
TRBJ1-1 NA NA TRBV7-3 CASSYHRGTEAFF TGTGCCAGCAGTTACCACCGCGGCACTGAAGCTTTCTTT
TRBJ2-5 TRBD1 NA TRBV5-4 CASSPGQGTHQETQYF TGTGCCAGCAGCCCGGGACAGGGGACCCACCAAGAGACCCAGTACTTC
TRBJ2-7 NA NA TRBV28 CASSFTRGSSYEQYF TGTGCCAGCAGCTTTACTAGGGGGAGCTCCTACGAGCAGTACTTC
TRBJ1-1 NA NA TRBV5-6 CASSRSPTEAFF TGTGCCAGCAGCCGCTCCCCCACTGAAGCTTTCTTT
TRBJ1-1 TRBD1 NA TRBV7-9 CASNGQGNTEAFF TGTGCCAGCAACGGACAGGGTAACACTGAAGCTTTCTTT
TRBJ1-1 TRBD1 once TRBV7-3 CASSLDRDTEAFF TGTGCCAGCAGTTTGGACAGGGACACTGAAGCTTTCTTT
TRBJ1-2 NA NA TRBV2 CASSDVTGYGYTF TGTGCCAGCAGTGACGTCACAGGGTATGGCTACACCTTC
TRBJ2-1 NA few TRBV18 CASSPGTQIRNEQFF TGTGCCAGCTCCCCCGGGACACAAATACGCAATGAGCAGTTCTTC
TRBJ1-6 NA NA TRBV9 CASGPEPNSPLHF TGTGCCAGCGGACCCGAGCCGAATTCACCCCTCCACTTT
TRBJ1-5 TRBD1 NA TRBV19 CASSATLRDRVYWNQPQHF TGTGCCAGTAGTGCTACTCTCCGGGACAGGGTTTATTGGAATCAGCCCCAGCATTTT
TRBJ2-1 NA NA TRBV7-3 CASSNRDSYNEQFF TGTGCCAGCAGCAACCGGGACTCCTACAATGAGCAGTTCTTC
TRBJ2-3 NA NA TRBV19 CASSRRHKGVDTDTQYF TGTGCCAGTAGTAGACGCCATAAGGGAGTGGACACAGATACGCAGTATTTT
TRBJ1-5 TRBD1 NA TRBV5-6 CASSPGQGAVQPQHF TGTGCCAGCAGCCCTGGACAGGGGGCAGTTCAGCCCCAGCATTTT
TRBJ1-2 TRBD1 NA TRBV6-5 CASSRRGQLGGYTF TGTGCCAGCAGCCGCAGGGGGCAGTTGGGGGGCTACACCTTC